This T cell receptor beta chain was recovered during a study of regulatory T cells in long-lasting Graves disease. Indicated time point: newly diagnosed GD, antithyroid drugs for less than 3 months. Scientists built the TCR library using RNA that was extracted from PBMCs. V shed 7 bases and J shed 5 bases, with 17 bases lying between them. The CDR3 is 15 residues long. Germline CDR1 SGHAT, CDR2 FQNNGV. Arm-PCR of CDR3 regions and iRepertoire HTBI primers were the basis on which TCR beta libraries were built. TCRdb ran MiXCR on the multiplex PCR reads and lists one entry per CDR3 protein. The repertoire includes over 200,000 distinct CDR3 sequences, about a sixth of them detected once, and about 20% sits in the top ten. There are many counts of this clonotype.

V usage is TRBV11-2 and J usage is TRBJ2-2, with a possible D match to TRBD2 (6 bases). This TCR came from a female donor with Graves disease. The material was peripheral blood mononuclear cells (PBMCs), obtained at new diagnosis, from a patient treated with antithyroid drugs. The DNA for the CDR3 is TGTGCCAGCACCAGCCGGCTAGCGTTTACCGGGGAGCTGTTTTTT. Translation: CASTSRLAFTGELFF.